The 4 T cell receptor beta chains below all came from one sample that was sequenced in a study of preoperative IRX-2 immunotherapy in early breast cancer. Clones were sequenced by immunoSEQ multiplex PCR, and TCRdb holds only the in-frame ones, with some missing. The sample comprises under 40,000 clones, around nine tenths of which are singletons, and 1.6% rests with the top ten. As to treatment: preoperative locoregional IRX-2 cytokine immunotherapy. Sequencing used tumor tissue, obtained after IRX-2 immunotherapy. All receptors come from a human donor with breast cancer.

This clone has just one count. The chain uses TRBV6-8 and TRBJ1-1; TRBD1 is a possible D gene (6 bases). The CDR3 totals 13 residues. CDR1 and CDR2 (germline): MNHGY, SAAAGT. Trimming removed 0 bases from V and 10 bases from J, with 12 bases in between. In nucleotides, the CDR3 is TGTGCCAGCAGTTACTCAAGCGGGACAAGAGCTTTCTTT. This gives the protein CASSYSSGTRAFF.

The rearrangement joins TRBV1 to TRBJ2-6. TRBV1 has pseudogene status. The CDR3 contains 19 residues. This CDR3 is CASSQDSPWDLSGANVLTF. CDR3 nucleotides: TGCGCCAGCAGCCAAGACTCCCCCTGGGATCTATCTGGGGCCAACGTCCTGACTTTC.

The CDR3 bases are TGCGCCAGCAGCTTCACCGGGACAAATCATGGCTACACCTTC. Translating gives CASSFTGTNHGYTF. The chain employs TRBV5-1 and TRBJ1-2, with D possibly being TRBD1 (6 bases). The V end was cut by 2 bases, the J end by 6 bases, with 14 bases between. Germline CDR1 reads SGHRS; CDR2 reads YFSETQ. This CDR3 comprises 14 residues.

The chain couples TRBV23-1 to TRBJ1-1; 8 nucleotides match TRBD1. TRBV23-1 carries the ORF label, with uncertain function. This CDR3 is built from 14 residues. V was clipped by 8 bases and J by 5 bases; unmatched bases: 10. The CDR3 DNA reads TGCGCCAGCTTACCTTATAGGGACAGGACTGAAGCTTTCTTT. Encoded protein: CASLPYRDRTEAFF.